The sequence of this T cell receptor (beta chain) was determined in a study of cytomegalovirus exposure and HLA in healthy donors. Background on the study: Both the 120 validation repertoires and the 666 first-cohort repertoires used the same platform, as reported by a later analysis.

This clone came up once. What it binds is not known. Study-level results: CMV antigen specificity of a few CMV-associated chains was confirmed in vitro. Rarity held for most TCR sequences, but there were some public TCRs that occurred in many donors. With high specificity and sensitivity, the classifier reportedly diagnosed cytomegalovirus status.

The assay was immunoSEQ multiplex PCR, and TCRdb's table has in-frame clones only and misses some. Here the sample spans hundreds of thousands of clones, roughly 87% being singletons. The receptor's source is a man younger than 30 in good health and CMV-seropositive. The material sequenced was PBMCs.

CDR3 nucleotide sequence: TGTGCCAGCAGCGGGACAGGGAATGAGCAGTTCTTC. This encodes CASSGTGNEQFF. V usage is TRBV9 and J usage is TRBJ2-1; 8 bases are a match to TRBD1. The CDR3 is 12 residues long. J gave up 7 bases and V 3 bases, and 0 bases lay outside the gene matches. The germline gives CDR1 SGDLS, CDR2 YYNGEE.